Listed below are T cell receptor beta chains from one sample, sequenced in a study of blood T cells in healthy people across ages. TCRdb re-called the 5' RACE reads with MiXCR, one entry per CDR3 protein. The sample consists of 1.8 million or so distinct CDR3 sequences, about 39% of them appearing once. Sequenced material: blood. These receptor sequences come from a human donor in good health. The CDR3 runs from the conserved cysteine through the conserved F or W.

TRBV15	CATSGPSGSSYNEQFF
TRBV2	CASSTGTRDIQYF
TRBV12-3/TRBV12-4	CASSLLSLDEQFF
TRBV20-1	CSATGQGLETQYF
TRBV2	CASSAEHNSPLHF
TRBV12-3/TRBV12-4	CAGTPGLAGGGEQFF
TRBV5-1	CASSGGLAITDTQYF
TRBV7-2	CASSFSPANTGELFF
TRBV28	CASSASWGLTDTQYF
TRBV6-2/TRBV6-3	CASGRDYEQYF
TRBV18	CASSPFSGGTGQDQPQHF
TRBV12-3/TRBV12-4	CASSSTPRDREEGYTF
TRBV12-3/TRBV12-4	CASSSGWQGAITDTQYF
TRBV6-6	CASRTGRPTSGVNVLTF
TRBV28	CASKTGTGYQETQYF
TRBV7-2	CASSLDGGAAEETQYF
TRBV10-3	CAISGRDSSYEQYF
TRBV7-2	CASSLGFETGLPPMWNEQFF
TRBV12-3/TRBV12-4	CASSLLGAVNYGYTF
TRBV7-9	CASSLGVAQETQYF
TRBV27	CASRERRTSYGYTF
TRBV20-1	CSARDPFSGGATNEQFF
TRBV9	CASIGGGAPDTQYF
TRBV4-1	CASSPGWGDFNQPQHF
TRBV29-1	CSAHRGLLRETQYF
TRBV20-1	CSARDPIAGSRTDTQYF
TRBV20-1	CSARDPDRGKTNYGYTF
TRBV7-9	CASSAPTVNTEAFF
TRBV24-1	CATSDGSLASEKLFF
TRBV4-3	CASSHGQGLMETQYF
TRBV6-2/TRBV6-3	CASSLTPMGQGRDKNIQYF
TRBV9	CASSVAGGAGYGYTF
TRBV15	CATSDRGFSYNEQFF
TRBV18	CASSLRGRSSYEQYF
TRBV6-5	CASRGAYSGNTIYF
TRBV6-2/TRBV6-3	CASSYVGWAYEQYF
TRBV9	CAGSVAGQGRSPLHF
TRBV6-1	CASSNRVANYGYTF
TRBV6-1	CASTQKESFEGITSGNTIYF
TRBV6-5	CASSGDSQFTDTQYF
TRBV20-1	CSARVRTGSSYNEQFF
TRBV3-1	CASSQGRGGRTQYF
TRBV9	CASSGFRDLSYEQYF
TRBV27	CASSLFGVSYNSPLHF
TRBV20-1	CSAREDPLDTQYF
TRBV10-3	CATEASGQETQYF
TRBV7-2	CASSPPSGLVQYF
TRBV5-1	CASTPRGWETQYF
TRBV20-1	CSAPQGDAQYF
TRBV29-1	CSVLDPSGYEQYF
TRBV4-3	CASSPGPDTEAFF
TRBV3-1	CASRDRGRAFF